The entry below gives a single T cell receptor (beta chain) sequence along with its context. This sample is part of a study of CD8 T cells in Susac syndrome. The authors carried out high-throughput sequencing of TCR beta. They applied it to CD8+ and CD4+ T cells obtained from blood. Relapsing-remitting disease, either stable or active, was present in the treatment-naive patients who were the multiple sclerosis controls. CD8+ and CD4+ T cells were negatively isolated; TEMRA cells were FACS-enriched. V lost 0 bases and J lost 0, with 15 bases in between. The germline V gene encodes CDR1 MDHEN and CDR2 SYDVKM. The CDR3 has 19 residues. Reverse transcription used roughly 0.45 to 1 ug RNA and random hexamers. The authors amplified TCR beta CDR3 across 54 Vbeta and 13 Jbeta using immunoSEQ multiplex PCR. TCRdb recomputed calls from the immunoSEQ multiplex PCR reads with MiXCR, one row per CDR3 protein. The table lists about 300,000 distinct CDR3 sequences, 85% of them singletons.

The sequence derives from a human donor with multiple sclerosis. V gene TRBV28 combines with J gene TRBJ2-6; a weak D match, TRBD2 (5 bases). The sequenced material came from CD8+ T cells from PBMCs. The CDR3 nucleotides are TGTGCCAGCAGTTTATGGGTCCCGAGAGCGGTCTCTGGGGCCAACGTCCTGACTTTC. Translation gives CASSLWVPRAVSGANVLTF.